This TCR beta chain was documented in a study of blood T cell repertoires in COVID-19 (dated by TCRdb to 2020 to 2022). As for the study more broadly: Samples from collaborators originated in the United States, Italy and Spain and spanned both the acute and convalescent phases of COVID-19. The repertoires were released in a freely available public database intended as a resource for research on the immune response to SARS-CoV-2. The material from the prospective study consisted of cDNA or gDNA derived from T cells, B-cell-depleted T cells, or PBMCs. Where available, HLA class I and class II types were taken from metadata supplied by the sample provider and were not determined by assay-based typing. The dataset comprised deeply sampled blood TCRbeta repertoires from subjects exposed to, actively infected with, or recovered from COVID-19. The sample metadata nearly always contained a de-identified subject ID, COVID-19 status, age in years and sex. Samples came from the ongoing ImmuneRACE study (first 160 participants) plus 1,254 subjects from 6 global collaborators. What the authors observed across the whole study: The amount of clinical and demographic metadata varied by source and participant and was provided uncurated.

V is clipped by 5 bases and J by 5 bases, and the sequence between their germline boundaries is 10 bases long. From the cysteine through the phenylalanine, the CDR3 covers 13 amino acids. Only the CDR3 DNA stays, 39 bases, in frame from base 1. Sequences LNHDA (CDR1) and SQIVND (CDR2) are obtained from the germline V gene (reference sequence). TCRbeta CDR3 regions were amplified from genomic DNA using the immunoSEQ Assay, a bias-controlled multiplex PCR. In the paper's pipeline: Nucleated cell counts per sample were estimated from amplification of reference gene primers within the assay. Sequence reads were collapsed and filtered to measure the absolute abundance of every unique TCRbeta CDR3 rearrangement. Productive Simpson clonality was computed per sample as the square root of Simpson's diversity index over productive rearrangements. TCRdb holds this immuneACCESS table with in-frame rearrangements only. Some clones are missing; in checked studies, unresolved V genes explain under half, and the rest has no known cause. Clone size and V and J calls were adopted from that table, with D and trimming inferred from the DNA. Across this sample there are roughly 160,000 clones, with 85% to 90% seen only once. Jointly, the top ten make up about 7% of the sample.

Remarks on this clone: Its antigen is currently not known. No qualities accompany the bases; no much larger clone lies one base away.

Each collaborating institution followed its own protocols to collect whole blood in K2EDTA tubes. For TCRbeta analysis, collaborators shipped samples in one of three forms: frozen whole blood, isolated PBMCs, or DNA extracted from either of those sample types. Sample: peripheral blood. The source is a man aged 45-65 years with active or convalescent COVID-19. The V and J genes are TRBV19 and TRBJ2-4; no D gene is confidently identified. The CDR3 in this case is CASSWLGENIQYF. The DNA sequence follows: TGTGCCAGTAGTTGGTTAGGAGAAAACATTCAGTACTTC. Reference TRBV19 and TRBJ2-4 genes cover what lies past the CDR3, so the full variable domain is DGGITQSPKYLFRKEGQNVTLSCEQNLNHDAMYWYRQDPGQGLRLIYYSQIVNDFQKGDIAEGYSVSREKKESFPLTVTSAQKNPTAFYLCASSWLGENIQYFGAGTRLSVL.